These 25 T cell receptor beta chains came from one sample sequenced in a study of tumor-infiltrating lymphocytes in primary liver carcinoma. Starting material for RNA and DNA co-extraction consisted of about 17-34 mg of unsorted bulk tissue. TCR beta cDNA was reverse-transcribed from approximately 0.45 ug of total RNA. The reaction used a constant-region primer and ProtoScript II reverse transcriptase. For TCR beta, libraries were produced by three nested multiplex PCR rounds using slightly modified ARM-PCR. Use of TRBV1-TRBV30 forward primers with a C-beta reverse primer characterized the first two PCR rounds, which lasted 10 cycles each. TCRdb reanalysed the multiplex PCR reads using MiXCR and keeps one entry per CDR3 protein. This sample carries 20,000 to 25,000 distinct CDR3 sequences, approximately 70% of them seen once, and the ten largest clones take less than 45%. Sequencing was done on a sample of liver tumor tissue from sampling region 1. Subset specified: tumor region T1, superior pole. The receptor source for this set is a man aged 35 to 55 with primary liver carcinoma and hepatitis B virus infection.

This clonotype was found once. One end of the junction is discordant with germline, which a read error may explain. V is TRBV11-2 and J is TRBJ2-3, with D perhaps matching TRBD1 or TRBD2 (5 bases each). Looked up from germline, CDR1 is SGHAT and CDR2 is FQNNGV. This CDR3 spans 13 amino acids. DNA of the CDR3: TGTATCAGCAGCTTAGCGCTAGGGGATACGCGGTATTTT. This gives the protein CISSLALGDTRYF.

The CDR3 bases are TGCGCCAGCAGCTTGGAGATCCGGAACACCGGGGAGCTGTTTTTT. Protein sequence: CASSLEIRNTGELFF. The chain joins TRBV5-1 to TRBJ2-2; D is undetermined. The CDR3 runs 15 residues. V was trimmed by 0 bases and J by 1 base, leaving 7 bases between them. CDR1 and CDR2 from the germline V gene are SGHRS and YFSETQ.

V and J are TRBV11-2 and TRBJ2-3; 7 bases fit TRBD2. The CDR3 covers 16 residues. Trimming removed 9 bases from V and 1 base from J; junction bases left unmatched: 13. Germline values: CDR1 SGHAT, CDR2 FQNNGV. Written as DNA, the CDR3 is TGTGCCAGTAACTTAGGGAGGGCCACGGGCACAGATACGCAGTATTTT. Encoded protein: CASNLGRATGTDTQYF.

As regards this clonotype: One end of the junction fails to match germline, which may point to a read error. The V and J genes are TRBV11-2 and TRBJ1-1; 7 bases are a match to TRBD1. Germline V CDR1 and CDR2: SGHAT, FQNNGV. The CDR3 loop spans 16 amino acids. The CDR3 loop reads CARSPSRGLVNTETFF. The CDR3 nucleotides read TGTGCCAGGAGCCCATCCAGGGGGTTAGTGAACACTGAAACTTTCTTT.

Relative to its sample, this clonotype is large (0.1 to 1%). The V call is TRBV11-2, the J call TRBJ1-4; no definite D call. V was pared by 0 bases and J by 3 bases, with 8 bases between. The CDR3 covers 15 residues. Germline V gene sequence: CDR1 SGHAT, CDR2 FQNNGV. For the CDR3, the DNA is TGTGCCAGCAGCTTAGACGGGTTCGCTAATGAAAAACTGTTTTTT. Translating gives CASSLDGFANEKLFF. Supplemented by reference TRBV11-2 and TRBJ1-4, the full variable domain reads EAGVAQSPRYKIIEKRQSVAFWCNPISGHATLYWYQQILGQGPKLLIQFQNNGVVDDSQLPKDRFSAERLKGVDSTLKIQPAKLEDSAVYLCASSLDGFANEKLFFGSGTQLSVL.

This clonotype was seen once. Lacking the conserved final phenylalanine or tryptophan, this CDR3 likely reflects a read error. This chain joins TRBV7-9 and TRBJ1-2; D is uncertain. CDR3 length: 16 residues. From germline, CDR1 is SEHNR and CDR2 FQNEAQ (reference sequence). CDR3 sequence (DNA): TGTGCCAGCAGCCCCGAGGGCAGGCTGTCCAAGTATGGTTACACCTCC. Its translation is CASSPEGRLSKYGYTS.

This sequence joins TRBV28 and TRBJ2-2; D tentatively fits TRBD1 or TRBD2 (5 bases each). The CDR3 runs 16 residues. V was shortened by 6 bases and J by 5 bases, with 19 bases between the two germline ends. Per germline, CDR1 MDHEN and CDR2 SYDVKM. CDR3 coding DNA: TGTGCCAGCAGCTCCCCCGGGGACCGGTCAACCGGGGAGCTGTTTTTT. It yields the protein CASSSPGDRSTGELFF.

About this clonotype: The junction does not match germline at one end; this may be a read error. The chain is built from TRBV11-2 and TRBJ2-7; a possible D gene is TRBD2 (5 bases). The length of the CDR3 is 15 residues. CDR1 and CDR2 (germline): SGHAT, FQNNGV. The CDR3 reads CTSSLSSGITYEQYF. The CDR3 DNA reads as TGCACAAGCAGCTTATCCTCGGGGATTACCTACGAGCAGTACTTC. The whole variable domain, remainder taken from reference TRBV11-2 and TRBJ2-7, is EAGVAQSPRYKIIEKRQSVAFWCNPISGHATLYWYQQILGQGPKLLIQFQNNGVVDDSQLPKDRFSAERLKGVDSTLKIQPAKLEDSAVYLCTSSLSSGITYEQYFGPGTRLTVT.

Notes on this clonotype: One end of the junction fails to match germline, which may point to a read error. The gene calls are TRBV28 and TRBJ2-3; D is unresolved. This CDR3 comprises 15 residues. Germline V CDR1 and CDR2: MDHEN, SYDVKM. CDR3 in DNA: TGTGTCAGCAGCACAGCAGGAGTCGAGTCAGATACGCAGTATTTT. Translated, it gives CVSSTAGVESDTQYF.

This clonotype was seen a single time. This CDR3 fails to terminate in the conserved phenylalanine or tryptophan, so it likely reflects a read error. The rearrangement joins TRBV12-3 or TRBV12-4 to TRBJ2-7, with 7 bases identical to TRBD1. CDR3 length equals 12 residues. Losses at the gene ends were 6 bases for V and 8 bases for J; bases not matched to a gene: 7. The CDR3 DNA sequence: TGTGCCAGCAGCACGGAACAGGGGAAGCAGTACCTC. It codes for CASSTEQGKQYL.

This clonotype has a handful of counts. The V gene is TRBV20-1, the J gene TRBJ1-1; D gene unclear. Germline loops: CDR1 DFQATT, CDR2 SNEGSKA (reference sequence). The length of the CDR3 is 15 residues. V was trimmed by 1 base and J by 3 bases, leaving 15 bases between them. The CDR3 sequence: CSARVSSGQHTEAFF. The CDR3 coding sequence is TGCAGTGCTAGAGTTTCGTCAGGCCAGCACACTGAAGCTTTCTTT.

About this clonotype: Sequence at one end of the junction differs from germline and may be a read error. This CDR3 reads CSAVDNRQNPYERYF. The CDR3 nucleotides are TGCAGCGCTGTTGATAACAGGCAAAACCCCTACGAGCGGTACTTC. This chain joins TRBV29-1 and TRBJ2-7; D is possibly TRBD1 (5 bases). This CDR3 is 15 amino acids long. Germline assignment: CDR1 SQVTM and CDR2 ANQGSEA.

This clonotype appeared many times. The junction departs from the called germline gene at one end, perhaps through a read error. J is TRBJ2-6 and V is TRBV4-2; 10 bases agree with TRBD2. Germline loops: CDR1 LGHNA, CDR2 YNFKEQ. This CDR3 is 18 amino acids long. Here the CDR3 reads CACSPKLAGGSGANVLTF. The CDR3 coding sequence is TGTGCCTGCAGCCCAAAATTAGCGGGAGGATCTGGGGCCAACGTCCTGACTTTC.

The chain recombines TRBV11-2 with TRBJ2-1; TRBD2 agrees at 7 bases. Germline-derived CDR1 and CDR2 are SGHAT and FQNNGV. J gave up 4 bases and V 9 bases, and 15 bases lay outside the gene matches. This CDR3 comprises 16 residues. The CDR3 DNA is TGTGCCAGTAGATATACTAGCGTCCATTTATACAATGAGCAGTTCTTC. Protein product: CASRYTSVHLYNEQFF.

This clonotype was seen a handful of times. A junction boundary mismatches the germline segment, possibly from a read error. This rearrangement joins TRBV11-2 to TRBJ2-7, with 9 bases aligning to TRBD1. CDR3 size: 15 residues. Germline loops: CDR1 SGHAT, CDR2 FQNNGV. CDR3 sequence: CASSQGTGRAYGQYF. CDR3 nucleotides: TGTGCCAGCAGCCAAGGGACAGGGAGGGCCTACGGGCAGTACTTC.

Of note for this clonotype: Since no conserved phenylalanine or tryptophan closes the CDR3, a read error is the likely cause. The chain couples TRBV4-2 to TRBJ2-3; 10 nucleotides align to TRBD2. The germline V gene has CDR1 LGHNA and CDR2 YNFKEQ. The CDR3 runs to 18 residues. CDR3 in amino acids: CPRSQVALLAGATDRQYL. CDR3 DNA: TGTCCCAGGAGCCAAGTGGCGCTTCTAGCGGGAGCGACTGATAGGCAGTATCTT.

In regard to this clonotype: The germline gene is not matched at one end of the junction; a read error may be the cause. The rearrangement links TRBV18 to TRBJ2-7; 7 positions match TRBD2. Germline values: CDR1 KGHSH, CDR2 LQKENI. The CDR3 sequence is 16 residues long. The CDR3 region is CVSSPTGETSPYEQYF. The CDR3 DNA follows: TGTGTCAGCTCACCAACCGGAGAGACTAGCCCTTACGAGCAATACTTC.

This chain's CDR3 is CLSNFGGASEQYF. In DNA form, the CDR3 reads TGTCTCAGCAACTTCGGAGGGGCTAGCGAGCAGTACTTC. The gene calls are TRBV11-2 and TRBJ2-7, with D perhaps matching TRBD2 (6 bases). There are 13 residues in the CDR3. Germline values: CDR1 SGHAT, CDR2 FQNNGV.

This sequence joins TRBV4-3 and TRBJ2-1; D gene ambiguous. From germline, CDR1 is LGHNA and CDR2 YSLEER. The CDR3 sequence is 16 residues long. Between the trimmed V and J ends, which lost 4 bases and 5 bases, there was a span of 18 bases. In DNA, the CDR3 is TGCGCCAGCAGCCTAGATAGAGTAGACACAAACAATGAGCAGTTCTTC. Translation: CASSLDRVDTNNEQFF.

The chain combines TRBV29-1 with TRBJ2-5, with TRBD1 identical over 7 bases. This CDR3 has 16 residues. Looked up from germline, CDR1 is SQVTM and CDR2 is ANQGSEA. Unmatched junction bases numbered 8, after V lost 0 bases and J lost 1 base. CDR3 in amino acids: CSVEEEYGTVQETQYF. CDR3 nucleotides: TGCAGCGTTGAAGAGGAATACGGGACAGTCCAAGAGACCCAGTACTTC. The variable domain in full, with the rest retrieved from reference TRBV29-1 and TRBJ2-5, is SAVISQKPSRDICQRGTSLTIQCQVDSQVTMMFWYRQQPGQSLTLIATANQGSEATYESGFVIDKFPISRPNLTFSTLTVSNMSPEDSSIYLCSVEEEYGTVQETQYFGPGTRLLVL.

This clonotype showed up just a few times. CDR3 DNA: TGTGCCAGCAGCTTAGGGGACAGAGTTACTTACGAGCAGTACTTC. Protein: CASSLGDRVTYEQYF. The chain has TRBV11-2 and TRBJ2-7; 7 positions agree with TRBD1. Trimming took 1 base from V and 4 from J; bases not matched to a gene: 7. Germline V gene lookup returns CDR1 SGHAT and CDR2 FQNNGV. The CDR3 is 15 amino acids.

This clonotype was counted once. One junction end does not reproduce the germline sequence, and a read error may be involved. The chain uses TRBV11-2 and TRBJ2-5, with a possible D match to TRBD2 (5 bases). The CDR3 is made up of 18 amino acids. Germline V gene sequence: CDR1 SGHAT, CDR2 FQNNGV. The CDR3 nucleotides are TGTGCCAGCAGCTTAGTGAGGCTAGCCCTGGGAAAAAAAGATACCCAGTATTTC. This codes for CASSLVRLALGKKDTQYF.

Concerning this clonotype: In this CDR3 the conserved last residue, phenylalanine or tryptophan, is missing, so a read error is likely. The rearrangement links TRBV4-3 to TRBJ2-2; D unresolved. CDR1 and CDR2 (germline): LGHNA, YSLEER. The V gene lost 8 bases and the J gene lost 6 bases, with 22 bases spanning the gap. This CDR3 spans 16 amino acids. Here the CDR3 reads CASGQNPEGNPGELFV. CDR3 nucleotide sequence: TGCGCCAGCGGTCAAAACCCAGAAGGAAACCCCGGGGAGCTGTTTGTT.

The chain combines TRBV11-2 with TRBJ2-7; tentatively, D is TRBD2 (6 bases). V lost 2 bases and J lost 6, with 17 bases in between. The CDR3 is 15 residues long. Germline assignment: CDR1 SGHAT and CDR2 FQNNGV. CDR3 in DNA: TGTGCCAGCAGCTTATCCTCGGGGGTTGCCTGCGAGCAGTACTTC. Its translation is CASSLSSGVACEQYF.

J is TRBJ2-1 and V is TRBV6-6; tentatively, D is TRBD1 or TRBD2 (5 bases each). Germline assignment: CDR1 MNHNY and CDR2 SVGAGI (reference sequence). This CDR3 spans 14 amino acids. V was shortened by 7 bases and J by 8 bases, with 18 bases between the two germline ends. As DNA, the CDR3 is TGTGCCAGCAACACCAACGTCAGGGACGATGAGCAGTTCTTC. It codes for CASNTNVRDDEQFF.